This T cell receptor beta chain is from a study of graft-versus-host responses after intestinal transplantation. TCRdb's table, derived via immunoSEQ multiplex PCR, lists solely in-frame clones and lacks some. The sample has 80,000 to 85,000 clones, 91% seen once. This clone was seen only once. What it recognizes is unknown. From germline, CDR1 is SEHNR and CDR2 FQNEAQ (reference sequence). V gave up 1 base and J gave up 4 bases, with 16 bases separating them. The CDR3 covers 16 residues. Study outcomes and limitations: Allografts carried high graft-versus-host to host-versus-graft clonal ratios in patients having graft-donor T cell macrochimerism.

The receptor's source is a human donor who received an intestinal transplant. The sample was unstimulated CD4+ T cells sorted from spleen or lymph node cells, taken before intestinal transplant. The gene calls are TRBV7-9 and TRBJ1-1; no clear D gene. The CDR3 sequence: CASSLDEGPGTTEAFF. Here the CDR3 DNA reads TGTGCCAGCAGCTTAGATGAGGGTCCCGGAACCACTGAAGCTTTCTTT.